This T cell receptor (beta chain) was sequenced for a study of cytomegalovirus exposure and HLA in healthy donors. Study context: There were just under 400 genotyped donors. Of these, roughly 80% fell in the genetic ancestry cluster associated with self-reported Caucasian donors. The study, taken as a whole, reports: For most TCR beta V segments, an earlier analysis put the productive rate at about 87% or about 30% of the time.

In the PCR, 60 Vbeta and 13 Jbeta primers were used. Produced via immunoSEQ multiplex PCR; TCRdb's table is partial and in-frame only. This sample has 100,000 to 150,000 clones; about 84% occur once, and the top ten carry about 3.5%. This clone has only a few counts. Its matching antigen is unknown. V lost 2 bases and J lost 7; bases outside the gene matches: 3. Per the germline V gene, CDR1 is MNHEY and CDR2 is SMNVEV (reference sequence). The CDR3 is made up of 13 amino acids. The chain couples TRBV27 to TRBJ1-2; 8 nucleotides agree with TRBD1. Material: PBMCs. The clonotype was recovered from a man aged 35-49 years in good health and CMV-seronegative. Here the CDR3 DNA reads TGTGCCAGCAGTTTAACGACAGGGGTTGGCTACACCTTC. Protein product: CASSLTTGVGYTF.